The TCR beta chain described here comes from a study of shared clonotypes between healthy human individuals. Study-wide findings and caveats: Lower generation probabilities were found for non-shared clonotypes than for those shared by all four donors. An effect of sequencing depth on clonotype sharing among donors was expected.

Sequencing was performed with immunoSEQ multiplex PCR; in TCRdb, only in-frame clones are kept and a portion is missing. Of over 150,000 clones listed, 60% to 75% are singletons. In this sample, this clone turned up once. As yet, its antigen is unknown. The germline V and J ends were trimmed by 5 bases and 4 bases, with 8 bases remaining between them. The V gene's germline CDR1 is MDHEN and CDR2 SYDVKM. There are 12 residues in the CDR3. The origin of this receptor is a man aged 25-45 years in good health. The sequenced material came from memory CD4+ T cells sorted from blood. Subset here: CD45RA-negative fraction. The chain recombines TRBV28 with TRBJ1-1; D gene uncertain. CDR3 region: CASSPLSTEAFF. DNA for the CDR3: TGTGCCAGCAGTCCCTTGAGCACTGAAGCTTTCTTT.